This T cell receptor beta chain emerged from a study of early T cells in non-severe SARS-CoV-2 infection. This clonotype has a count of ten or more. One end of the junction fails to match germline, which may point to a read error. Germline values: CDR1 MNHEY, CDR2 SMNVEV (reference sequence). The CDR3 is 15 residues long. TCRdb reanalysed the 5' RACE reads using MiXCR and keeps one entry per CDR3 protein. The sample lists around 53,000 distinct CDR3 sequences; around 7.7% were seen once. This receptor was obtained from an adult who was a healthcare worker with PCR-confirmed SARS-CoV-2 infection or an uninfected control (not recorded which). The chain recombines TRBV27 with TRBJ1-1, with unresolved D. Sequencing used whole blood. CDR3 DNA sequence: TGTGCCAGCGGTTTAAAGCCTAATGGGGACACTGAAGCTTTCTTT. Translated: CASGLKPNGDTEAFF.